The clone carrying this TCR beta chain has ten or more counts. Its target is not known. This sample is part of a study of CD8 T cells in ankylosing spondylitis. Whole-study findings and limits: Disease-linked clones were reportedly significantly enriched in matched ankylosing spondylitis synovial fluid.

Trimming pared 2 bases from V and 4 bases from J, leaving 8 bases between. The CDR3 has 13 amino acids. Germline CDR1 is MDHEN and CDR2 is SYDVKM. TCRdb called the 5' RACE reads again in MiXCR, with one record for every CDR3 protein. Of over 100,000 distinct CDR3 sequences detected, over 9.5% appear once; the ten largest clones hold about 4%. The sequence was collected from a female donor with ankylosing spondylitis or in good health (not recorded which). The specimen sequenced was blood, either unsorted or a sorted T cell fraction (not recorded which). The chain employs TRBV28 and TRBJ1-1; D gene uncertain. The CDR3 reads CASSLAHVTEAFF. Here the CDR3 DNA reads TGTGCCAGCAGTTTAGCCCACGTCACTGAAGCTTTCTTT.